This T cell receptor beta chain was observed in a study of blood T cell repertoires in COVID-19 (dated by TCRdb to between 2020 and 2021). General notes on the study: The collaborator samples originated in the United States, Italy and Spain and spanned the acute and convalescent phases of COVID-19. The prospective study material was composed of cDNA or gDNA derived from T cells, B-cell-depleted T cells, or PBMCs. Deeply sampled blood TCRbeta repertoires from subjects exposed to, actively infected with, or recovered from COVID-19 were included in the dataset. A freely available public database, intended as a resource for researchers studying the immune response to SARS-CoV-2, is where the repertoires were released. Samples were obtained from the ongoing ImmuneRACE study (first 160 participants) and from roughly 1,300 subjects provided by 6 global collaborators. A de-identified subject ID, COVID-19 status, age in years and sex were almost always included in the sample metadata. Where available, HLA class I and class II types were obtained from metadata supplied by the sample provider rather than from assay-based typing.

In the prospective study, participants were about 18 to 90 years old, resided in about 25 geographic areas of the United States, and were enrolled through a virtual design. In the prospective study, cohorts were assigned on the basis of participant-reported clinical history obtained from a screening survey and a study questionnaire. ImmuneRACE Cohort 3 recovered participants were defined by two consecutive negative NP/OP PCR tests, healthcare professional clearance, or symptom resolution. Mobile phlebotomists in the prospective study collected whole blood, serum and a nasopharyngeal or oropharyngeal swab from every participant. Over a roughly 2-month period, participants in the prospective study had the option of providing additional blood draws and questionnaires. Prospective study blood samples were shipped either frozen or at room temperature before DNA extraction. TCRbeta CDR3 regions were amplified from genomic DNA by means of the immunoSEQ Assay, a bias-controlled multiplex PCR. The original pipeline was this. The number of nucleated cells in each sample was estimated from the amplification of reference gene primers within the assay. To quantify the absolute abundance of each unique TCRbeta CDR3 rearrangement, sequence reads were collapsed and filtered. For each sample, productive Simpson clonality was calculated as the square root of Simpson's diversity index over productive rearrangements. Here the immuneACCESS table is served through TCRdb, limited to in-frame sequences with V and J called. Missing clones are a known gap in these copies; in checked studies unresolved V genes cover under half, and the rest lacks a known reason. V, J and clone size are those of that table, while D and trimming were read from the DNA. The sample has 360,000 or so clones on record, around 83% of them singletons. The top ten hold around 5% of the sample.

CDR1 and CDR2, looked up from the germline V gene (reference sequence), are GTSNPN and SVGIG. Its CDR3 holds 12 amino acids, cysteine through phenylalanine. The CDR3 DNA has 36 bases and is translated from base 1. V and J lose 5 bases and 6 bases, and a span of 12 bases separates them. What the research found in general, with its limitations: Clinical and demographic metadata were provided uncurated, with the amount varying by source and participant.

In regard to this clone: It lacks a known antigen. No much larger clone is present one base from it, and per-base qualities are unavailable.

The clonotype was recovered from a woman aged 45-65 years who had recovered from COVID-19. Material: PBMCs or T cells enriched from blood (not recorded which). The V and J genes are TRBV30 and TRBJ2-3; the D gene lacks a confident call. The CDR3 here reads CAWSSVGDTQYF. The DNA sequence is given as TGTGCCTGGTCAAGCGTCGGGGATACGCAGTATTTT.